This T cell receptor (beta chain) was retrieved from a study of blood T cell repertoires in COVID-19. Overall study context: Spain, Italy and the United States supplied samples that represented acute and convalescent COVID-19.

This CDR3 is built from 16 residues. V was clipped by 3 bases and J by 0 bases; unmatched bases: 7. Per germline, CDR1 LNHDA and CDR2 SQIVND (reference sequence). Authors' methods: How many nucleated cells were present was estimated from reference gene primer amplification. Using immunoSEQ multiplex PCR, the repertoire was profiled, and TCRdb retains in-frame clones only, with some absent. That table furnishes V, J and clone size, whereas the DNA furnished D and trimming. This table holds approximately 170,000 clones, 80% to 90% found once. The table lists this clone with a count of one. Sequenced material: peripheral blood. The chain carries TRBV19 and TRBJ1-1; 7 bases line up with TRBD1. This TCR came from a woman in her 70s with acute or convalescent COVID-19. This CDR3 reads CASSMRQGRMNTEAFF. The CDR3 region has the DNA TGTGCCAGTAGTATGAGACAGGGCCGGATGAACACTGAAGCTTTCTTT.